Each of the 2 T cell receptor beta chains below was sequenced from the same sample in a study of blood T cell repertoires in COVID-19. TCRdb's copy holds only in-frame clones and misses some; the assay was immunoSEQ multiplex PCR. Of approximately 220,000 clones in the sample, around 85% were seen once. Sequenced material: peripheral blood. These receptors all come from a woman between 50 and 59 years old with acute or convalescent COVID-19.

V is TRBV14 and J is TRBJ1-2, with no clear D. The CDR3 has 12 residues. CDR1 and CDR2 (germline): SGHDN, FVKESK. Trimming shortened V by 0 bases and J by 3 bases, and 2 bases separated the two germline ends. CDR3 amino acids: CASSQDDYGYTF. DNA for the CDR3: TGTGCCAGCAGCCAAGACGACTATGGCTACACCTTC.

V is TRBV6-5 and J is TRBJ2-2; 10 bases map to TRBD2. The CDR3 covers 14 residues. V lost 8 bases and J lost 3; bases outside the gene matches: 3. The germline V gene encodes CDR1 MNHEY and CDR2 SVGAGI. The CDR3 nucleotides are TGTGCCAGCCGAGGACTAGCGGACACCGGGGAGCTGTTTTTT. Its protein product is CASRGLADTGELFF.